The next 23 T cell receptor beta chains were all read from a single sample in a study of radiation and T cells in renal cell carcinoma. This table comes from immunoSEQ multiplex PCR, and its TCRdb copy is limited to in-frame clones, with some not included. The repertoire has roughly 130,000 clones, 70% to 90% of them found once; the top ten carry about 12%. Time point described: baseline pretreatment blood. Treatment in this sample: 15 Gy SBRT to primary tumor, nephrectomy 4 weeks later. Source: blood, taken from a patient whose treatment included radiotherapy and nephrectomy. These receptors were taken from a woman aged 45-65 years with renal cell carcinoma.

This sequence joins TRBV9 and TRBJ2-3, with 11 nucleotides matching TRBD2. Germline values: CDR1 SGDLS, CDR2 YYNGEE. This CDR3 spans 17 amino acids. The trim removed 0 bases at V and 6 bases at J, leaving 9 bases unmatched. The CDR3 protein is CASSVGISGGAGDTQYF. The DNA for the CDR3 is TGTGCCAGCAGCGTAGGGATTAGCGGGGGGGCTGGGGATACGCAGTATTTT.

V is TRBV18 and J is TRBJ1-1; 8 nucleotides line up with TRBD1. V was pared by 3 bases and J by 4 bases, with 7 bases of the junction left unmatched. CDR3 length: 15 amino acids. Germline-derived CDR1 and CDR2 are KGHSH and LQKENI. The CDR3 loop is CASSPDRALGTEAFF. CDR3 coding DNA: TGTGCCAGCTCACCGGACAGGGCTCTGGGCACTGAAGCTTTCTTT.

This rearrangement joins TRBV29-1 to TRBJ2-3, with D uncertain. Germline V gives CDR1 SQVTM, CDR2 ANQGSEA. The CDR3 is 13 amino acids. The V end lost 2 bases, the J end lost 6 bases, and 12 bases lay between the germline ends. CDR3 sequence (DNA): TGCAGCGTTGAATCCCGAGGTTTGGATACGCAGTATTTT. This encodes CSVESRGLDTQYF.

The V gene is TRBV15, the J gene TRBJ2-3; no reliable D call. Trimming took off 1 base at V and 2 bases at J, with 7 bases between the two ends. CDR3 length equals 14 residues. Germline V lookup: CDR1 LNHNV, CDR2 YYDKDF (reference sequence). CDR3 sequence (DNA): TGTGCCACCAGCAGAGTGGGCTCCACAGATACGCAGTATTTT. The encoded protein is CATSRVGSTDTQYF.

V and J are TRBV5-1 and TRBJ1-1; 8 bases line up with TRBD1. Germline CDR1 is SGHRS and CDR2 is YFSETQ. V trimming: 2 bases; J trimming: 0 bases; junction bases outside the gene matches: 6. This CDR3 comprises 16 residues. In DNA form, the CDR3 reads TGCGCCAGCAGCTTAATGACAGGGGCTTTGAACACTGAAGCTTTCTTT. As protein: CASSLMTGALNTEAFF.

V usage is TRBV29-1 and J usage is TRBJ1-1, with TRBD1 matching over 8 bases. The CDR3 has 13 residues. After removal of 6 bases from V and 1 base from J, the junction contained 4 bases not matched to a gene. The germline gives CDR1 SQVTM, CDR2 ANQGSEA. DNA for the CDR3: TGCAGCGTCGGACAGGGAAAGAACACTGAAGCTTTCTTT. This gives the protein CSVGQGKNTEAFF.

This chain uses TRBV5-1 with TRBJ1-6; D remains unclear. The V gene lost 4 bases and the J gene lost 7 bases, with 15 bases spanning the gap. This CDR3 comprises 15 residues. Germline CDR1 SGHRS, CDR2 YFSETQ. CDR3 in DNA: TGCGCCAGCAGCCGAGAACCTCCCGGGAATTCACCCCTCCACTTT. It specifies CASSREPPGNSPLHF.

This clone was detected only once. The chain links TRBV6-1 to TRBJ2-1, with TRBD2 as a possible D gene (5 bases). CDR3 size: 13 residues. The germline CDR1 and CDR2 sequences are MNHNS and SASEGT. Trimming pared 7 bases from V and 5 bases from J, leaving 12 bases between. The CDR3 region is CASIEDFHNEQFF. The CDR3 bases are TGTGCCAGCATCGAGGACTTTCACAATGAGCAGTTCTTC.

This sequence joins TRBV7-2 and TRBJ2-3; the match to TRBD1 covers 8 bases. Germline CDR1 is SGHTA and CDR2 is FQGNSA. V lost 4 bases, J lost 4 bases, and 4 bases stayed unmatched. The CDR3 consists of 14 residues. CDR3 DNA sequence: TGTGCCAGCAGCTCCGGACAGGGAGCAGATACGCAGTATTTT. This encodes CASSSGQGADTQYF.

This clone has a single count. This sequence joins TRBV9 and TRBJ2-2, with 7 bases aligning to TRBD1. The germline gives CDR1 SGDLS, CDR2 YYNGEE. CDR3 length equals 14 residues. The V gene end was trimmed by 4 bases and the J gene end by 5 bases; junction bases not matched to a gene: 5. CDR3 nucleotide sequence: TGTGCCAGCAGCTCCCACAGGGGTACCGGGGAGCTGTTTTTT. Translated, it gives CASSSHRGTGELFF. The entire variable domain, with the rest obtained from reference TRBV9 and TRBJ2-2, is as follows: DSGVTQTPKHLITATGQRVTLRCSPRSGDLSVYWYQQSLDQGLQFLIQYYNGEERAKGNILERFSAQQFPDLHSELNLSSLELGDSALYFCASSSHRGTGELFFGEGSRLTVL.

This clone has only one observation. The rearrangement joins TRBV5-5 to TRBJ1-2; no reliable D call. Germline V gives CDR1 SGHKS, CDR2 YYEKEE (reference sequence). V was cut by 1 base and J by 0 bases, with 7 bases left in between. This CDR3 contains 14 residues. The CDR3 loop is CASSLQGANYGYTF. CDR3 DNA: TGTGCCAGCAGCTTGCAAGGAGCTAACTATGGCTACACCTTC.

This rearrangement joins TRBV30 to TRBJ2-1; 7 bases agree with TRBD2. CDR3 size: 15 residues. J gave up 7 bases and V 0 bases, and 9 bases lay outside the gene matches. From germline, CDR1 is GTSNPN and CDR2 SVGIG (reference sequence). The CDR3, as DNA: TGTGCCTGGAGTGTAATCTTCCCGGGGGGTAATGAGCAGTTCTTC. Translating it yields CAWSVIFPGGNEQFF. The full variable domain, completed using reference TRBV30 and TRBJ2-1, is SQTIHQWPATLVQPVGSPLSLECTVEGTSNPNLYWYRQAAGRGLQLLFYSVGIGQISSEVPQNLSASRPQDRQFILSSKKLLLSDSGFYLCAWSVIFPGGNEQFFGPGTRLTVL.

This clone was seen once. This sequence joins TRBV7-2 and TRBJ1-2; D is possibly TRBD1 (5 bases). V was cut by 7 bases and J by 0 bases, with 9 bases left in between. Looked up from germline, CDR1 is SGHTA and CDR2 is FQGNSA. This CDR3 is 13 amino acids long. CDR3 loop: CASTLGPNYGYTF. The CDR3 DNA sequence: TGTGCCAGCACCCTGGGACCTAACTATGGCTACACCTTC.

The chain employs TRBV6-6 and TRBJ1-2; TRBD1 matches 7 bases. Trimming at V came to 2 bases and at J to 8 bases, leaving 5 bases not matched to a gene. The CDR3 is 13 residues long. CDR1 is MNHNY, CDR2 SVGAGI, per germline (reference sequence). CDR3 loop: CASSYDRAQGYTF. The CDR3 DNA sequence: TGTGCCAGCAGTTACGACAGGGCCCAAGGCTACACCTTC.

The genes are TRBV7-9 and TRBJ2-1, with D possibly matching TRBD1 (5 bases). The V end lost 5 bases, the J end lost 2 bases, and 19 bases lay between the germline ends. CDR1 and CDR2 (germline): SEHNR, FQNEAQ (reference sequence). CDR3 length: 17 amino acids. This CDR3 reads CASSPSVAGMAYNEQFF. The CDR3 DNA reads as TGTGCCAGCAGCCCATCAGTCGCAGGGATGGCCTACAATGAGCAGTTCTTC.

V gene TRBV9 combines with J gene TRBJ2-3, with 7 bases matching TRBD2. The CDR3 consists of 15 residues. CDR1 and CDR2 (germline): SGDLS, YYNGEE. Losses at the gene ends were 4 bases for V and 2 bases for J; bases not matched to a gene: 7. The CDR3: CASSLPRGDTDTQYF. The CDR3 nucleotides are TGTGCCAGCAGCCTTCCCCGGGGGGACACAGATACGCAGTATTTT.

The V and J genes are TRBV13 and TRBJ2-7; 13 nucleotides line up with TRBD2. CDR3 length: 17 residues. Germline loops: CDR1 PRHDT, CDR2 FYEKMQ (reference sequence). With 5 bases clipped from V and 1 base from J, the junction kept 8 bases outside the gene matches. CDR3 bases: TGTGCCAGCAGCCCCCCCAAACTAGCGGGGGGGTCCTACGAGCAGTACTTC. Its protein product is CASSPPKLAGGSYEQYF.

The chain carries TRBV5-1 and TRBJ1-5; no reliable D call. This CDR3 has 15 residues. Trimming pared 0 bases from V and 2 bases from J, leaving 9 bases between. From germline, CDR1 is SGHRS and CDR2 YFSETQ. The CDR3 loop reads CASSLEWGRNQPQHF. In nucleotides, the CDR3 is TGCGCCAGCAGCTTGGAGTGGGGTCGCAATCAGCCCCAGCATTTT.

This clone was observed a few times. The rearrangement joins TRBV18 to TRBJ1-1; D is unclear. Germline V gives CDR1 KGHSH, CDR2 LQKENI. V lost 4 bases to trimming and J lost 6 bases, with 12 bases between them. The CDR3 runs to 13 residues. Here the CDR3 reads CASSLNSVAEAFF. The CDR3 nucleotides read TGTGCCAGCTCACTAAACTCTGTCGCTGAAGCTTTCTTT.

The chain has TRBV4-1 and TRBJ1-5, with a possible D match to TRBD1 (5 bases). Germline CDR1 is MGHRA and CDR2 is YSYEKL. The CDR3 is made up of 14 amino acids. V lost 6 bases to trimming and J lost 6 bases, with 15 bases between them. As DNA, the CDR3 is TGCGCCAGCAGACCGTTCATGGGGACTCAGCCCCAGCATTTT. It is translated as CASRPFMGTQPQHF.

CDR3 DNA: TGTGCCAGCAGCCCGCGTCTCGACCTAGATACGCAGTATTTT. Residues: CASSPRLDLDTQYF. The chain links TRBV5-8 to TRBJ2-3; D gene uncertain. V lost 4 bases, J lost 5 bases, and 14 bases lay in between. The CDR3 extends over 14 amino acids. Germline lookup yields CDR1 SGHTS and CDR2 YDEGEE.

The genes are TRBV5-6 and TRBJ2-3, with TRBD1 identical over 12 bases. Germline V gene sequence: CDR1 SGHDT, CDR2 YYEEEE. The CDR3 loop spans 16 amino acids. J was trimmed by 3 bases and V by 4 bases; bases with no gene match: 6. The CDR3 DNA sequence: TGTGCCAGCAGCAACCGGGACAGGGGGCTGACAGATACGCAGTATTTT. Amino acid sequence: CASSNRDRGLTDTQYF.

This rearrangement joins TRBV5-5 to TRBJ2-3, with a possible D match to TRBD1 (5 bases). The CDR3 is made up of 14 amino acids. Trimming stripped 0 bases from V and 3 bases from J, with 8 bases between. The germline V gene has CDR1 SGHKS and CDR2 YYEKEE (reference sequence). This CDR3 reads CASSLAQGTDTQYF. The CDR3 nucleotides are TGTGCCAGCAGCTTGGCCCAGGGAACAGATACGCAGTATTTT.